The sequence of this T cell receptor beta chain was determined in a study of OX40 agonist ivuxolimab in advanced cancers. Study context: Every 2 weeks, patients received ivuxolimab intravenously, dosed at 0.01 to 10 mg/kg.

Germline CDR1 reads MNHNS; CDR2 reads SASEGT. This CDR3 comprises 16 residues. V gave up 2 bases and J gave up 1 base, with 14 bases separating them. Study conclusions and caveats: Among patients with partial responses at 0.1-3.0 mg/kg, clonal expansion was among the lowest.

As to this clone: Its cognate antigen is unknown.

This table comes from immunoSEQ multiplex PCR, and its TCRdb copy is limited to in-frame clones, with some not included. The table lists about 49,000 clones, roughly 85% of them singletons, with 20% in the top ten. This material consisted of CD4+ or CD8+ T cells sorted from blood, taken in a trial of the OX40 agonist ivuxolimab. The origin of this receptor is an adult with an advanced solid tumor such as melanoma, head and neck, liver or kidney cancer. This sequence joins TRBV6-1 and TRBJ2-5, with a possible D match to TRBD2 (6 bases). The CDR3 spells CASSEYLGGPQETQYF. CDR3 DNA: TGTGCCAGCAGTGAATACCTGGGAGGCCCCCAAGAGACCCAGTACTTC.